This TCR beta chain was sequenced for a study of identical twins. Broader study findings: Whereas memory repertoires showed no such difference, abundant cord blood beta clonotypes carried fewer insertions. The models systematically underestimated how much out-of-frame TCR alpha was shared in monozygotic twins.

A universal primer site was added by template switching, and unique molecular identifiers were carried by the cDNA. TCRdb passed the 5' RACE reads through MiXCR, listing each CDR3 protein once. Here the sample spans about 200,000 distinct CDR3 sequences, 7.5% being singletons. This CDR3 is 17 amino acids long. Unmatched junction bases numbered 13, after V lost 2 bases and J lost 7 bases. Germline V gene data show CDR1 as SGHTA and CDR2 as FQGNSA. This clonotype showed up just a few times. The antigen remains unidentified. This same sample was also taken into another study, of yellow fever vaccine responses in identical twins.

V usage is TRBV7-2 and J usage is TRBJ2-2; TRBD1 matches 7 bases. The sequence was obtained from a young woman in good health. The sequenced material came from memory (CD45RO+) T cells sorted from blood. This CDR3 is CASSLLGGPILGGELFF. The CDR3 DNA reads TGTGCCAGCAGCTTATTAGGGGGCCCGATTTTAGGCGGGGAGCTGTTTTTT.